These 26 T cell receptor beta chains originate from one sample sequenced in a study of T cell responses to AZD1222 COVID-19 vaccine. Assay: immunoSEQ multiplex PCR; the TCRdb copy retains only in-frame clones and omits some. The sample yields 94,000 or so clones, about 89% seen once. The specimen comprised peripheral blood, sampled on day 0 of AZD1222 vaccination. The receptors originated from an adult in good health.

A single count supports this clone. The rearrangement uses TRBV12-3 or TRBV12-4 and TRBJ2-5, with D maybe TRBD1 (6 bases). V lost 0 bases and J 5 bases, leaving 7 bases between the germline ends. This CDR3 region has 13 residues. CDR3 region: CASSLAQGETQYF. CDR3 in DNA: TGTGCCAGCAGTTTAGCGCAGGGGGAGACCCAGTACTTC.

The chain is built from TRBV27 and TRBJ1-5; 9 positions agree with TRBD1. The CDR3 is 14 residues long. The germline gives CDR1 MNHEY, CDR2 SMNVEV (reference sequence). The trim removed 6 bases at V and 7 bases at J, leaving 7 bases unmatched. The CDR3: CASSWTGARQPQHF. CDR3 nucleotide sequence: TGTGCCAGCAGCTGGACAGGGGCTCGCCAGCCCCAGCATTTT.

The chain links TRBV28 to TRBJ2-1; D possibly matches TRBD1 or TRBD2 (5 bases each). The CDR3 contains 14 residues. V lost 2 bases and J 6 bases, leaving 11 bases between the germline ends. CDR1 and CDR2 from the germline V gene are MDHEN and SYDVKM. CDR3 sequence: CASSLREGVNEQFF. The CDR3 DNA reads as TGTGCCAGCAGTTTACGGGAAGGGGTCAATGAGCAGTTCTTC.

The chain carries TRBV5-1 and TRBJ1-1, with a weak D call TRBD1 (5 bases). V lost 0 bases and J lost 11, with 14 bases in between. Germline CDR1 reads SGHRS; CDR2 reads YFSETQ. The CDR3 totals 13 residues. The CDR3 spells CASSLALEGKAFF. The CDR3 nucleotides are TGCGCCAGCAGCTTGGCCTTAGAGGGGAAGGCTTTCTTT.

The chain joins TRBV10-3 to TRBJ2-1, with 13 bases matching TRBD2. Unmatched junction bases numbered 2, after V lost 5 bases and J lost 4 bases. The germline V gene has CDR1 ENHRY and CDR2 SYGVKD. The CDR3 sequence is 15 residues long. In nucleotides, the CDR3 is TGTGCCATCAGTAGGACTAGCGGGGGTTACAATGAGCAGTTCTTC. Its translation is CAISRTSGGYNEQFF.

The rearrangement uses TRBV9 and TRBJ2-7; D gene ambiguous. Germline CDR1 and CDR2: SGDLS and YYNGEE. Trimming removed 6 bases from V and 2 bases from J, with 3 bases in between. The CDR3 consists of 10 residues. CDR3 sequence reads: CASKTYEQYF. CDR3 in DNA: TGTGCCAGCAAGACCTACGAGCAGTACTTC.

The chain combines TRBV6-1 with TRBJ1-4, with D possibly TRBD1 on 5 matching bases. This CDR3 contains 16 residues. The germline V gene encodes CDR1 MNHNS and CDR2 SASEGT. V lost 4 bases to trimming and J lost 0 bases, with 12 bases between them. The CDR3 here is CASSVQTVATNEKLFF. The CDR3 bases are TGTGCCAGCAGTGTCCAGACAGTTGCAACTAATGAAAAACTGTTTTTT.

The chain is built from TRBV24-1 and TRBJ2-1; 7 bases match TRBD1. Germline loops: CDR1 KGHDR, CDR2 SFDVKD. CDR3 length equals 17 residues. Unmatched junction bases numbered 11, after V lost 3 bases and J lost 4 bases. In DNA form, the CDR3 reads TGTGCCACCAGTGATACACACAGGGGTGCGGGTTACAATGAGCAGTTCTTC. It translates to CATSDTHRGAGYNEQFF.

The DNA of the CDR3 is TGCGCCAGCAGCCCGGGACTCCCGGGCGAAAAACTGTTTTTT. Its translation is CASSPGLPGEKLFF. The chain recombines TRBV5-1 with TRBJ1-4; the D gene is possibly TRBD1 (5 bases). This CDR3 spans 14 amino acids. V was pared by 4 bases and J by 8 bases, with 15 bases between. Per germline, CDR1 SGHRS and CDR2 YFSETQ.

The chain employs TRBV5-1 and TRBJ2-2; tentatively, D is TRBD2 (5 bases). This CDR3 has 17 residues. The V end lost 4 bases, the J end lost 2 bases, and 18 bases lay between the germline ends. CDR1 and CDR2 (germline): SGHRS, YFSETQ. CDR3 loop: CASSRDKVRTNTGELFF. In nucleotides, the CDR3 is TGCGCCAGCAGCCGAGACAAGGTCAGGACTAACACCGGGGAGCTGTTTTTT.

This clone came up once. The rearrangement joins TRBV7-8 to TRBJ1-3; D uncertain. V was trimmed by 4 bases and J by 2 bases, leaving 12 bases between them. Germline values: CDR1 SGHVS, CDR2 FQNEAQ. The CDR3 extends over 15 amino acids. The CDR3 protein is CASSWAGLAGNTIYF. The CDR3 DNA reads as TGTGCCAGCAGCTGGGCTGGGTTGGCTGGAAACACCATATATTTT.

The chain has TRBV24-1 and TRBJ2-2, with D perhaps given as TRBD1 or TRBD2 (5 bases each). Germline V CDR1 and CDR2: KGHDR, SFDVKD. Trimming removed 5 bases at V and 0 bases at J, with 6 bases between. CDR3 length: 14 residues. The CDR3 loop is CATSGGSNTGELFF. In nucleotides, the CDR3 is TGTGCCACCAGTGGGGGGTCGAACACCGGGGAGCTGTTTTTT.

V and J are TRBV19 and TRBJ2-1; D remains ambiguous. Trimming stripped 4 bases from V and 4 bases from J, with 5 bases between. This CDR3 is built from 12 residues. Germline V CDR1 and CDR2: LNHDA, SQIVND (reference sequence). The CDR3 spells CASSRVYNEQFF. The CDR3 region has the DNA TGTGCCAGTAGTAGGGTTTACAATGAGCAGTTCTTC.

The chain recombines TRBV3-1 (or the pseudogene TRBV3-2) with TRBJ1-2, with unresolved D. Trimming cost V 1 base and J 5 bases, with 8 bases left between them. The CDR3 sequence is 13 residues long. Germline loops: CDR1 LGHDT, CDR2 YNNKEL (reference sequence). CDR3 loop: CASSQGVLYGYTF. The CDR3 bases are TGTGCCAGCAGCCAAGGAGTCTTGTATGGCTACACCTTC.

The chain recombines TRBV11-1 with TRBJ2-1, with 11 nucleotides matching TRBD2. Trimming removed 6 bases from V and 9 bases from J; junction bases left unmatched: 7. Germline assignment: CDR1 SGHAT and CDR2 FQDESV (reference sequence). The CDR3 consists of 14 residues. The CDR3 protein is CASRLAGDSTEQFF. CDR3 bases: TGTGCCAGCAGACTAGCGGGGGACTCTACTGAGCAGTTCTTC.

The genes are TRBV13 and TRBJ2-5, with 15 bases that match TRBD2. Germline trimming cut 1 base from V and 0 bases from J; bases unmatched to any gene: 6. CDR3 length: 19 residues. Germline-derived CDR1 and CDR2 are PRHDT and FYEKMQ (reference sequence). The CDR3 sequence is CASSLVGLAGGPYQETQYF. The DNA of the CDR3 is TGTGCCAGCAGCTTAGTTGGACTAGCGGGGGGGCCCTACCAAGAGACCCAGTACTTC.

The gene calls are TRBV19 and TRBJ2-1; D is ambiguous. This CDR3 is built from 11 residues. The germline gives CDR1 LNHDA, CDR2 SQIVND (reference sequence). V was cut by 2 bases and J by 11 bases, with 7 bases left in between. CDR3 in amino acids: CASSIRRQQFF. In DNA form, the CDR3 reads TGTGCCAGTAGTATACGTCGGCAGCAGTTCTTC.

The chain employs TRBV30 and TRBJ1-5; 7 bases are a match to TRBD1. Per the germline V gene, CDR1 is GTSNPN and CDR2 is SVGIG (reference sequence). CDR3 length equals 13 residues. V lost 2 bases to trimming and J lost 7 bases; unmatched junction nucleotides: 5. CDR3 sequence: CAWSPGGDQPQHF. CDR3 nucleotide sequence: TGTGCCTGGAGTCCAGGGGGGGACCAGCCCCAGCATTTT.

This chain connects TRBV6-6 to TRBJ2-6; TRBD2 matches 7 bases. V gave up 0 bases and J gave up 3 bases; unmatched junction bases: 2. Germline CDR1 is MNHNY and CDR2 is SVGAGI (reference sequence). The CDR3 spans 16 residues. In nucleotides, the CDR3 is TGTGCCAGCAGTTACTCGACGGGAGGTGGGGCCAACGTCCTGACTTTC. Its translation: CASSYSTGGGANVLTF.

The chain employs TRBV10-3 and TRBJ1-2; no clear D. V lost 1 base, J lost 9 bases, and 21 bases lay in between. Germline V gene data show CDR1 as ENHRY and CDR2 as SYGVKD. This CDR3 has 16 amino acids. The DNA for the CDR3 is TGTGCCATCAGTGAGTGGGTTTCGGACGGCCCGAGGAGCTACACCTTC. Translated, it gives CAISEWVSDGPRSYTF.

J is TRBJ1-2 and V is TRBV28; a weak D match, TRBD1 (6 bases). Germline V gives CDR1 MDHEN, CDR2 SYDVKM. The V and J ends lost 7 bases and 6 bases respectively, with 27 bases between them. This CDR3 has 17 residues. The CDR3 bases are TGTGCCAGCAATCTCCCGGGGGGGGGCACTAGGATGGATGGCTACACCTTC. Its translation: CASNLPGGGTRMDGYTF.

V and J are TRBV7-9 and TRBJ2-7; TRBD2 might be the D (5 bases). The germline V gene encodes CDR1 SEHNR and CDR2 FQNEAQ (reference sequence). The CDR3 has 14 amino acids. V lost 1 base and J 3 bases, leaving 10 bases between the germline ends. The CDR3 sequence: CASSLGGPVYEQYF. CDR3 coding DNA: TGTGCCAGCAGCTTAGGAGGGCCGGTCTACGAGCAGTACTTC.

In this sample, this clone turned up a few times. This chain uses TRBV5-6 with TRBJ2-2; 11 bases agree with TRBD2. This CDR3 comprises 16 residues. Germline V lookup: CDR1 SGHDT, CDR2 YYEEEE. The V gene end was trimmed by 1 base and the J gene end by 5 bases; junction bases not matched to a gene: 4. The CDR3, as DNA: TGTGCCAGCAGCTTGTTTGGGACTAGCGGAACCGGGGAGCTGTTTTTT. This gives the protein CASSLFGTSGTGELFF.

The V gene is TRBV7-2, the J gene TRBJ1-4; D remains unclear. From germline, CDR1 is SGHTA and CDR2 FQGNSA. Trimming took off 6 bases at V and 6 bases at J, with 11 bases between the two ends. The CDR3 has 13 amino acids. The CDR3 is CASRPTPHEKLFF. CDR3 bases: TGTGCCAGCAGGCCGACCCCCCATGAAAAACTGTTTTTT.

This clone was recorded only once. The CDR3 coding sequence is TGTGCCAGCGCAACTAGCGGGGGTTCCTACGAGCAGTACTTC. As protein: CASATSGGSYEQYF. The chain is built from TRBV25-1 and TRBJ2-7; 11 bases are shared with TRBD2. Germline V gene lookup returns CDR1 MGHDK and CDR2 SYGVNS. The length of the CDR3 is 14 residues. V was pared by 8 bases and J by 1 base, with 4 bases of the junction left unmatched.

V and J are TRBV21-1 and TRBJ1-1. TRBV21-1 is a documented pseudogene. This CDR3 has 16 residues. CDR3 coding DNA: TGTGCCAGCAGCAAAGTCGAGCGAGATATGAACACTGAAGCTTTCTTT. It is translated as CASSKVERDMNTEAFF.